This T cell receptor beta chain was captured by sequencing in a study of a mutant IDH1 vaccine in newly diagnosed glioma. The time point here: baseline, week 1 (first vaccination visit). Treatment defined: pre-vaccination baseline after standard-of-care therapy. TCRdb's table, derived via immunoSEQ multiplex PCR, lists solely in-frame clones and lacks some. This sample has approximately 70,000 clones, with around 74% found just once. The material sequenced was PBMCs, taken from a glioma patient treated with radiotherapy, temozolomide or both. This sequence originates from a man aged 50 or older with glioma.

CDR3 coding DNA: TGTGCCAGCAGTGAATGGGGAGGGGGCCGCTACAATGAGCAGTTCTTC. Protein: CASSEWGGGRYNEQFF. The chain carries TRBV25-1 and TRBJ2-1; the D gene could be TRBD1 or TRBD2 (7 bases each). CDR1 is MGHDK, CDR2 SYGVNS, per germline. The CDR3 length is 16 residues. Trimming removed 1 base at V and 3 bases at J, with 13 bases between.